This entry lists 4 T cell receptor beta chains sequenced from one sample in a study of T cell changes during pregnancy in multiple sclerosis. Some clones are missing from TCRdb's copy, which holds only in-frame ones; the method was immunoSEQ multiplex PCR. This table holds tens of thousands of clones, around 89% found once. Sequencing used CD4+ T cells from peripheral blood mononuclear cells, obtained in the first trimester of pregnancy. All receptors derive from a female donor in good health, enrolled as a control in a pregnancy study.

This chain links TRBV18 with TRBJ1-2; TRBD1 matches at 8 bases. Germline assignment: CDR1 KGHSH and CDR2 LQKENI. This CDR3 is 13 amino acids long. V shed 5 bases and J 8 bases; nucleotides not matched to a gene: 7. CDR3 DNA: TGTGCCAGCTCATTCGGGACAGGAAGAGGCTACACCTTC. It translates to CASSFGTGRGYTF.

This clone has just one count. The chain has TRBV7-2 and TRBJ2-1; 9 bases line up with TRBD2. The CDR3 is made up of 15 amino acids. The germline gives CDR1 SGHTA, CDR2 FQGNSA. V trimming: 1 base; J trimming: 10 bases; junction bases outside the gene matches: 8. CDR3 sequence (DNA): TGTGCCAGCAGCTTAGTTCCAGCGGGAGGAGAAGAGCAGTTCTTC. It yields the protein CASSLVPAGGEEQFF.

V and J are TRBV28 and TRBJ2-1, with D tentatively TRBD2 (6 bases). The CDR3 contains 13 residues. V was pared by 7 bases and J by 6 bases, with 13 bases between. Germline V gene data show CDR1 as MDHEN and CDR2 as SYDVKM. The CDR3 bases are TGTGCCAGCACGGTCGGGGGTGGCAATGAGCAGTTCTTC. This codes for CASTVGGGNEQFF.

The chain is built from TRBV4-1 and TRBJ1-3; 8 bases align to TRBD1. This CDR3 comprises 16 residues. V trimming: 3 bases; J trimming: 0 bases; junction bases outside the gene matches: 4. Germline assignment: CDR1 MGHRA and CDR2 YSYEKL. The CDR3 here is CASSHPGQASGNTIYF. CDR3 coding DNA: TGCGCCAGCAGCCACCCGGGACAGGCCTCTGGAAACACCATATATTTT.